This T cell receptor (beta chain) was sequenced in a study of neurological immune-mediated disorders (dated 2019 in TCRdb). Notes on the research overall: Using UMI-based sequencing, the study compared peripheral blood TCR-beta repertoires from patients with HTLV-I-associated myelopathy (HAM/TSP), patients with multiple sclerosis, and healthy controls. Alongside PBMC samples, the set of more than 80 TCR-beta libraries contained longitudinal samples, technical triplicates, and paired CD4+ and CD8+ T-cell subsets that had been sorted. The cohort was made up of 65 to 75 subjects, consisting of 14 HAM/TSP patients, some 34 multiple sclerosis patients and some 20 healthy controls. To precisely calculate how much the frequency of each individual clone varied, libraries were sequenced in technical triplicate.

Findings and caveats that apply to the study as a whole: TCR clonal expansion was greatest in HAM/TSP patients and smallest in MS patients, who ranked below even healthy controls. No identical CDR3 amino acid sequences were found to be shared among expanded clones across subjects, suggesting that TCR-beta repertoires were private in all groups.

cDNA synthesis used template-switch 5'RACE with a primer carrying a 10-nucleotide random unique molecular identifier tagging each TCR transcript. Every sequencing run covered 15-18 subjects and yielded more than 200 million TCR-beta sequences. The RNeasy kit was used to extract total RNA. TCR-beta VDJ regions were amplified with primers for the TCR constant region and the 5'RACE anchor, using the KAPA Real-time Library Amplification kit. Sample indexes and Illumina adaptors were added in a first PCR, after which library yield was increased in a second PCR. The roughly 650 bp TCR product was size-selected on a 2% E-gel SizeSelection system after Ampure bead purification. Library quality was checked on a Bioanalyzer, concentration was measured with Qubit, and libraries were quantified with the Kapa Library Quantification kit before pooling. An Illumina HiSeq 2500 sequenced the libraries paired-end 2 x 150 bp. To increase sequence diversity, roughly 25-31% phiX was spiked into each library pool. As for how the authors treated the data: The quality-filtered reads were processed with the UMI-based MiGEC pipeline, whose error correction step removed more than 80% of the raw TCR sequences. VDJ genes were aligned to IMGT germline references, and clonotypes were defined by unique CDR3 amino acid sequence plus V-J genes. VDJtools evaluated clonal expansion, Shannon diversity and CDR3 relatedness (CalcPairwiseDistances, ClusterSamples); CLCbio workbench built phylogenetic trees. Expanded clones were defined as having at least 8 unique UMIs, based on coefficient-of-variation modelling across technical triplicates. TCRdb trimmed the raw reads at Q25, called clones with MiXCR and kept productive beta chains. One record per CDR3 amino acid sequence lists the most common genes and DNA. The V and J calls were not made by the authors but by TCRdb's processing. Counted in this sample were about 55,000 distinct CDR3 sequences; nearly 25% of them appeared once. The ten largest clones represent about 4.9% of the sample.

From cysteine to phenylalanine, the CDR3 is 15 amino acids long. The retained sequence is limited to the CDR3, 45 bases, with the frame set at the first base. CDR1 and CDR2, looked up from the germline V gene (reference sequence), are DFQATT and SNEGSKA. V gives up 0 bases and J gives up 0 bases, and the segment between their germline ends measures 6 bases. The time point label here, explained by the study, means: technical triplicate 2. Unsorted PBMC libraries were generated from 2 million PBMCs stored in RNAlater at -80 °C until RNA extraction. Peripheral blood was subjected to Ficoll-Hypaque density gradient centrifugation to isolate PBMCs, which were then cryopreserved in liquid nitrogen. There are many counts of this clonotype. There is no known antigen for this receptor. Within one base of it there is no much larger clone, and no base qualities were kept.

The origin of this receptor is a man in his fifties or sixties with HTLV-1-associated myelopathy (HAM/TSP). The rearrangement combines TRBV20-1 with TRBJ1-6; the D gene lacks a confident call. The sample comprised PBMCs. The CDR3 in this case is CSAREGSSYNSPLHF. The DNA sequence is given as TGCAGTGCTAGAGAAGGGAGCTCCTATAATTCACCCCTCCACTTT.